This is a list of T cell receptor beta chains from one sample in a study of T cells in localized non-small cell lung cancer. Only in-frame clones appear in the TCRdb table, and some are missing; sequencing was by immunoSEQ multiplex PCR. This sample has about 52,000 clones, with more than 85% found just once. The material was PBMCs, obtained before any cancer treatment. The source is a female donor with stage II lung adenocarcinoma. The CDR3 runs from the conserved cysteine through the conserved F or W. Each record gives: clone size, V gene, J gene, D gene, CDR3 DNA, CDR3 protein. The D gene is left open where the match is weak. Part of the rows lack a size; the others show once, few, many or a class for expanded clones.

-	TRBV19	TRBJ2-1	TRBD1	TGTGCCAGTAGTATTTCGACAGGGGGCGAGCAGTTCTTC	CASSISTGGEQFF
-	TRBV7-9	TRBJ2-1	TRBD2	TGTGCCAGCAGCTTCCTAGCGGAGTTTAATGAGCAGTTCTTC	CASSFLAEFNEQFF
-	TRBV11-2	TRBJ2-1	TRBD2	TGTGCCAGCAGCTTAAATAGCGGGGGACGGAATGAGCAGTTCTTC	CASSLNSGGRNEQFF
-	TRBV9	TRBJ1-2	-	TGTGCTAGCAGCGTGGGTGCATCAACATCGGGAGGCTACACCTTC	CASSVGASTSGGYTF
-	TRBV27	TRBJ1-1	-	TGTGCCAGCAGGAGGGCCTGGCCGTTGGGGAACACTGAAGCTTTCTTT	CASRRAWPLGNTEAFF
-	TRBV28	TRBJ1-1	-	TGTGCCAGCAGAACGGGGGGCACTTCGGGCACTGAAGCTTTCTTT	CASRTGGTSGTEAFF
-	TRBV25-1	TRBJ2-5	TRBD2	TGTGCCAGCAGTGGGAGAGGAGTAGCGGGGGGGCAAGAGACCCAGTACTTC	CASSGRGVAGGQETQYF
-	TRBV18	TRBJ2-1	TRBD2	TGTGCCAGCTCACCACCGAGCGGGGGTGGCAATGAGCAGTTCTTC	CASSPPSGGGNEQFF
-	TRBV18	TRBJ2-5	-	TGTGCCAGCTCACCTGGCCCGCGGGGGACCCAGTACTTC	CASSPGPRGTQYF
-	TRBV7-6	TRBJ2-7	-	TGTGCCAGCAGCTTAACGACGCAATCCTACGAGCAGTACTTC	CASSLTTQSYEQYF
-	TRBV28	TRBJ1-1	-	TGTGCCAGTTACCCGACGGGACTCCTTTGGGACACTGAAGCTTTCTTT	CASYPTGLLWDTEAFF
-	TRBV7-8	TRBJ2-5	TRBD1	TGTGCCAGCAGCCAGAATGGACAGGGGGCAATTAGAGAGACCCAGTACTTC	CASSQNGQGAIRETQYF
-	TRBV25-1	TRBJ1-1	TRBD1	TGTGCCAGCAGTCAGACAGGGAGAAGCACTGAAGCTTTCTTT	CASSQTGRSTEAFF
-	TRBV27	TRBJ2-2	-	TGTGCCAGCAGTTTCCGGGACTTCCGGGAGCTGTTTTTT	CASSFRDFRELFF
-	TRBV25-1	TRBJ1-4	-	TGTGCCAGCAGTGATTCTACGGGAACTAATGAAAAACTGTTTTTT	CASSDSTGTNEKLFF
-	TRBV7-8	TRBJ1-5	-	TGTGCCAGCAGCCAAGCAATGGGTTTTGGCAATCAGCCCCAGCATTTT	CASSQAMGFGNQPQHF
-	TRBV5-8	TRBJ2-7	TRBD1	TGTGCCAGCGGGGGCCGGACAGGCTCGGTCTTC	CASGGRTGSVF
-	TRBV6-5	TRBJ2-7	-	TGTGCCAGCAGTTACGATGGCAGCACGACTAACTACGAGCAGTACTTC	CASSYDGSTTNYEQYF
few	TRBV5-4	TRBJ2-2	TRBD1	TGTGCCAGCAGCCGTGACAGGGCGAACACCGGGGAGCTGTTTTTT	CASSRDRANTGELFF
-	TRBV18	TRBJ2-7	-	TGTGCCAGCTCCGGGACGGGGTTAGGGTACGAGCAGTACTTC	CASSGTGLGYEQYF
-	TRBV11-2	TRBJ2-2	-	TGTGCCAGCAGCCTGACACCAGAGAACACCGGGGAGCTGTTTTTT	CASSLTPENTGELFF
-	TRBV4-2	TRBJ2-3	TRBD2	TGTGCCAGCAGCCGAGATCCTAGCGGGGAATACTTCACAAATACGCAGTATTTT	CASSRDPSGEYFTNTQYF
-	TRBV19	TRBJ2-7	TRBD1	TGTGCCAGTAGTTCGGCAGGGGGTGGCTACGAGCAGTACTTC	CASSSAGGGYEQYF
-	TRBV6-1	TRBJ2-2	TRBD1	TGTGCCAGCAGTGAACAAGGCTGGGACAGGGGGATCGGGGAGCTGTTTTTT	CASSEQGWDRGIGELFF
-	TRBV6-5	TRBJ2-6	-	TGTGCCAGCAGTTCGGATGGGGCCAACGTCCTGACTTTC	CASSSDGANVLTF
-	TRBV5-1	TRBJ2-3	-	TGCGCCAGCAGCCTCCGTTTAGGGGGTGGCACAGATACGCAGTATTTT	CASSLRLGGGTDTQYF
once	TRBV4-1	TRBJ2-5	-	TGCGCCAGCAGCCAAGATGAGGATCCTTGGGAGACCCAGTACTTC	CASSQDEDPWETQYF
-	TRBV5-1	TRBJ1-3	-	TGCGCCAGCAGCTTGTCTCAGTCCTCTGGAAACACCATATATTTT	CASSLSQSSGNTIYF
-	TRBV10-3	TRBJ2-1	TRBD1	TGTGCCATCAGTTCCAACAGGGGATACAATGAGCAGTTCTTC	CAISSNRGYNEQFF
-	TRBV7-9	TRBJ1-2	-	TGTGCCGGCTTCAAAACCGAGGGGCGCGACTATGGCTACACCTTC	CAGFKTEGRDYGYTF
-	TRBV18	TRBJ1-4	-	TGTGCCAGCTCCAGGAACCCTCTGTCTAATGAAAAACTGTTTTTT	CASSRNPLSNEKLFF
-	TRBV7-8	TRBJ2-3	-	TGTGCCAGCAGCTTACGGGGTTCTTCCACAGATACGCAGTATTTT	CASSLRGSSTDTQYF
-	TRBV6-5	TRBJ1-2	-	TGTGCCAGCAGTTACTCTAGCGGAATCTATGGCTACACCTTC	CASSYSSGIYGYTF
once	TRBV2	TRBJ1-3	-	TGTGCCAGCAGTGGGGGAAGGGCTGGAAACACCATATATTTT	CASSGGRAGNTIYF
-	TRBV5-4	TRBJ2-3	-	TGTGCCAGCAGCCGGACTGGAGCAGATACGCAGTATTTT	CASSRTGADTQYF
-	TRBV7-2	TRBJ2-7	-	TGTGCCAGCAGACCTTGGTCGTATGCCTACGAGCAGTACTTC	CASRPWSYAYEQYF
-	TRBV30	TRBJ1-6	-	TGTGCCTGGAGTGACCACCCCCAGGGTCGGAATTCACCCCTCCACTTT	CAWSDHPQGRNSPLHF
-	TRBV2	TRBJ1-1	TRBD1	TGTGCCAGCAGTGAACAGACAGGGCGATCTGAAGCTTTCTTT	CASSEQTGRSEAFF
-	TRBV5-1	TRBJ2-3	TRBD2	TGCGCCAGCAGCCTAGCGGAAAGCACAGATACGCAGTATTTT	CASSLAESTDTQYF
-	TRBV7-9	TRBJ1-2	-	TGTGCCAGCAGCTTAGTACAGCAAGGCAATGGCTACACCTTC	CASSLVQQGNGYTF
-	TRBV2	TRBJ1-1	-	TGTGCCAGCAATGACAGGACGAACACTGAAGCTTTCTTT	CASNDRTNTEAFF
-	TRBV5-6	TRBJ2-1	TRBD2	TGTGCCAGCAGCTTGCTAGCGGGGGTTTCGTACAATGAGCAGTTCTTC	CASSLLAGVSYNEQFF
-	TRBV6-1	TRBJ1-5	-	TGTGCCAGCAGTGGACCGGACAATCAGCCCCAGCATTTT	CASSGPDNQPQHF
-	TRBV5-1	TRBJ1-5	TRBD1	TGCGCCAGCAGCTTGAGGGGGCGCGAGCCCCAGCATTTT	CASSLRGREPQHF
-	TRBV19	TRBJ2-2	TRBD1	TGTGCCAGTAGCCCGGGACAGGGGGCGACCGGGGAGCTGTTTTTT	CASSPGQGATGELFF
-	TRBV9	TRBJ2-3	-	TGTGCCAGCAGCTCCTTCTCCGGGACTCACACAGATACGCAGTATTTT	CASSSFSGTHTDTQYF
-	TRBV27	TRBJ2-2	TRBD1	TGTGCCAGCAGTTTATTGATAGGACAGGGCACCGGGGAGCTGTTTTTT	CASSLLIGQGTGELFF
-	TRBV25-1	TRBJ1-2	-	TGTGCCAGCAGTGAATACGGGACCAAGAACAGCTATGGCTACACCTTC	CASSEYGTKNSYGYTF
-	TRBV4-1	TRBJ2-3	TRBD2	TGCGCCAGCAGCCCATTTACTAGCGGGGGGGCAGATACGCAGTATTTT	CASSPFTSGGADTQYF
-	TRBV25-1	TRBJ1-1	TRBD1	TGTGCCAGCCGCCGGGACAGGGTATCCATGAACACTGAAGCTTTCTTT	CASRRDRVSMNTEAFF
-	TRBV5-6	TRBJ1-3	-	TGTGCCAGCAGCTTGGTGTCACCCTGGACTGGAAACACCATATATTTT	CASSLVSPWTGNTIYF
-	TRBV27	TRBJ1-6	TRBD1	TGTGCCAGCAGTCCCCTATCGACAGGGGACCGGGCACCCCTCCACTTT	CASSPLSTGDRAPLHF
once	TRBV7-6	TRBJ1-2	-	TGTGCCAGCAGCTTCCGGGAGGGAGCAAACTATGGCTACACCTTC	CASSFREGANYGYTF
-	TRBV6-1	TRBJ1-1	-	TGTGCCAGCAGTGAAGACTGGACTAGCACTGAAGCTTTCTTT	CASSEDWTSTEAFF
few	TRBV12-2	TRBJ2-3	-	TGTGCAAGTCGCTCATCTCTAGCGGGGGTCGCAGATACGCAGTATTTT	CASRSSLAGVADTQYF
-	TRBV30	TRBJ2-7	TRBD1	TGTGCCTGGAGTGGGGACAGGGCGGGAGAGCAGTACTTC	CAWSGDRAGEQYF
-	TRBV7-6	TRBJ2-4	-	TGTGCCAGCAGCGATGAATCCGTTCAGTACTTC	CASSDESVQYF